The sequence of this TCR beta chain was determined in a study of cytomegalovirus exposure and HLA in healthy donors. CDR1 is ENHRY and CDR2 is SYGVKD in the germline V gene. This CDR3 spans 14 amino acids. The V gene end was trimmed by 7 bases and the J gene end by 2 bases; junction bases not matched to a gene: 8. It was with 60 Vbeta and 13 Jbeta primers that the PCR ran. Libraries were prepared by immunoSEQ multiplex PCR; TCRdb keeps only in-frame clonotypes and omits some of them. Here the sample spans some 120,000 clones, under 85% being singletons. The sequence was obtained from a woman aged 45-59 years in good health and CMV-seropositive. The V call is TRBV10-3, the J call TRBJ2-7, with 7 bases that match TRBD1. The sequenced sample consisted of PBMCs. CDR3 residues: CAIMSQGDPYEQYF. CDR3 sequence (DNA): TGTGCCATCATGTCCCAGGGGGACCCCTACGAGCAGTACTTC.